Below, 7 T cell receptor beta chains from the same sample are listed, as sequenced in a study of blood T cell repertoires in COVID-19. Sequencing used immunoSEQ multiplex PCR; TCRdb keeps in-frame clones, though not all of them. The sample lists approximately 190,000 clones, around 80% seen once, with approximately 15% in the top ten. The specimen sequenced was peripheral blood. Receptors were obtained from a man aged 25-40 years with active or convalescent COVID-19.

V and J are TRBV7-2 and TRBJ2-2, with 10 bases fitting TRBD2. Losses at the gene ends were 2 bases for V and 4 bases for J; bases not matched to a gene: 4. Germline V gene lookup returns CDR1 SGHTA and CDR2 FQGNSA. The CDR3 is 16 amino acids. The CDR3 loop reads CASSLSSGGLTGELFF. In DNA form, the CDR3 reads TGTGCCAGCAGCTTAAGTAGCGGGGGGCTCACCGGGGAGCTGTTTTTT.

This clone was found once. This chain links TRBV5-1 with TRBJ2-1, with TRBD2 identical over 12 bases. Losses at the gene ends were 5 bases for V and 5 bases for J; bases not matched to a gene: 5. This CDR3 comprises 15 residues. Germline V gene sequence: CDR1 SGHRS, CDR2 YFSETQ. DNA of the CDR3: TGCGCCAGCAGAGTACTAGCGGGGGGTAACAATGAGCAGTTCTTC. It translates to CASRVLAGGNNEQFF.

The V gene is TRBV25-1, the J gene TRBJ2-3, with TRBD2 identical over 11 bases. CDR1 and CDR2 from the germline V gene are MGHDK and SYGVNS. After removal of 1 base from V and 4 bases from J, the junction contained 7 bases not matched to a gene. This CDR3 contains 17 residues. Here the CDR3 DNA reads TGTGCCAGCAGTGAATCCAGGGATAGCGGGAGGGCAGATACGCAGTATTTT. Translated, it gives CASSESRDSGRADTQYF.

The chain joins TRBV5-1 to TRBJ2-7; weak D call: TRBD2 (6 bases). This CDR3 has 15 residues. Germline V CDR1 and CDR2: SGHRS, YFSETQ. V dropped 0 bases and J dropped 0 bases, with 10 bases sitting between them. CDR3 region: CASSLGREVSYEQYF. For the CDR3, the DNA is TGCGCCAGCAGCTTGGGGAGGGAAGTCTCCTACGAGCAGTACTTC.

Here the CDR3 reads CATSRDRPAGVVTEAFF. CDR3 in DNA: TGTGCCACCAGCAGAGATCGCCCGGCGGGGGTGGTCACTGAAGCTTTCTTT. The chain employs TRBV15 and TRBJ1-1; weak D call: TRBD1 (5 bases). This CDR3 has 17 residues. Germline loops: CDR1 LNHNV, CDR2 YYDKDF (reference sequence). V was clipped by 0 bases and J by 4 bases, with 18 bases between them. The variable domain in full, completed from reference TRBV15 and TRBJ1-1, reads DAMVIQNPRYQVTQFGKPVTLSCSQTLNHNVMYWYQQKSSQAPKLLFHYYDKDFNNEADTPDNFQSRRPNTSFCFLDIRSPGLGDTAMYLCATSRDRPAGVVTEAFFGQGTRLTVV.

The chain combines TRBV11-3 with TRBJ1-3; the match to TRBD1 covers 8 bases. The CDR3 contains 14 residues. Germline CDR1 SGHNT, CDR2 YENEEA. With V trimmed by 5 bases and J by 2 bases, 2 bases remained unmatched. CDR3: CASSATGAGNTIYF. In DNA form, the CDR3 reads TGTGCCAGCAGCGCGACAGGGGCTGGAAACACCATATATTTT.

V usage is TRBV10-3 and J usage is TRBJ2-2; 8 bases match TRBD2. Germline-derived CDR1 and CDR2 are ENHRY and SYGVKD. J gave up 2 bases and V 3 bases, and 8 bases lay outside the gene matches. This CDR3 spans 17 amino acids. The CDR3 is CAISEGRAGANTGELFF. The DNA of the CDR3 is TGTGCCATCAGTGAAGGGCGAGCGGGGGCAAACACCGGGGAGCTGTTTTTT.